This T cell receptor (beta chain) was sequenced for a study of Ad26.COV2.S vaccination and SARS-CoV-2 variants. For the study at large: The donor participated in the COV1001 trial, in its Ad26.COV2.S arm. General study points: Compared with placebo recipients, vaccine recipients had higher spike-specific TCR breadth.

The method was immunoSEQ multiplex PCR; TCRdb's version includes in-frame clones alone and lacks a portion of them. The profile shows approximately 410,000 clones, 88% of them singletons. The treatment: around 19 received Ad26.COV2.S at low or high dose, single or two shots; several received placebo; per-sample allocation not given. Sampling happened 63 days after the first vaccine or placebo injection. The sample came from a Boston adult aged 18-55 years. For this clone: What it binds is not known.

The V gene lost 2 bases and the J gene lost 4 bases, with 8 bases spanning the gap. CDR3 length: 13 residues. The material was peripheral blood, obtained in a trial of Ad26.COV2.S vaccine versus placebo. This chain connects TRBV12-3 or TRBV12-4 to TRBJ1-2; possibly TRBD1 for D (5 bases). This TCR derives from a person between 18 and 65 years old who received the Ad26.COV2.S COVID-19 vaccine or a placebo. CDR3 protein: CASSLLGGYGYTF. The CDR3 DNA reads as TGTGCCAGCAGTTTACTGGGGGGCTATGGCTACACCTTC.